Listed below are T cell receptor beta chains from one sample, sequenced in a study of memory CD4+ T cells and cytomegalovirus serostatus. Data came from immunoSEQ multiplex PCR; TCRdb stores just in-frame clones and leaves some out. The sample holds over 40,000 clones, approximately 80% seen once. Source material: memory CD4+ T cells from blood. The receptors were sampled from an adult in good health and CMV-seronegative. The CDR3 runs from the conserved cysteine through the conserved F or W. Each record gives: J gene, clone size, D gene, V gene, CDR3 protein, CDR3 DNA. D genes are given only for firm matches. Clone size is not always given. Where it is, it says once, few, many or a class for expanded clones.

J: TRBJ2-5; size: .; D: .; V: TRBV4-2; CDR3: CASSQGFLETQYF; DNA: TGTGCCAGCAGCCAAGGGTTTCTGGAGACCCAGTACTTC
J: TRBJ1-1; size: .; D: .; V: TRBV7-9; CDR3: CASTIGNTEAFF; DNA: TGTGCCAGCACGATTGGGAACACTGAAGCTTTCTTT
J: TRBJ2-1; size: .; D: .; V: TRBV20-1; CDR3: CSARTNNEQFF; DNA: TGCAGTGCTAGGACTAACAATGAGCAGTTCTTC
J: TRBJ2-5; size: .; D: .; V: TRBV11-1; CDR3: CASSLDRGGRGETQYF; DNA: TGTGCCAGCAGCTTAGACCGAGGGGGGAGGGGAGAGACCCAGTACTTC
J: TRBJ2-2; size: .; D: .; V: TRBV28; CDR3: CASSSGSGGGELFF; DNA: TGTGCCAGCAGTTCCGGAAGTGGGGGCGGGGAGCTGTTTTTT
J: TRBJ1-5; size: .; D: .; V: TRBV28; CDR3: CASSSLLVHSNQPQHF; DNA: TGTGCCAGCAGTTCACTCCTAGTTCATAGCAATCAGCCCCAGCATTTT
J: TRBJ2-4; size: .; D: .; V: TRBV30; CDR3: CAWNHGGDIQYF; DNA: TGTGCCTGGAATCATGGGGGTGACATTCAGTACTTC
J: TRBJ2-2; size: .; D: .; V: TRBV7-3; CDR3: CASSLRTATNTGELFF; DNA: TGTGCCAGCAGCCTCAGGACTGCGACGAACACCGGGGAGCTGTTTTTT
J: TRBJ2-6; size: .; D: .; V: TRBV14; CDR3: CASSQRRLSGANVLTF; DNA: TGTGCCAGCAGCCAAAGGAGACTCTCTGGGGCCAACGTCCTGACTTTC
J: TRBJ1-6; size: .; D: .; V: TRBV18; CDR3: CASSNPQAGNSPLHF; DNA: TGTGCCAGCTCCAACCCCCAAGCGGGTAATTCACCCCTCCACTTT
J: TRBJ1-3; size: .; D: .; V: TRBV30; CDR3: CAWSKGNTIYF; DNA: TGTGCCTGGAGTAAGGGGAACACCATATATTTT
J: TRBJ2-2; size: .; D: TRBD2; V: TRBV11-2; CDR3: CASSGRGGADGELFF; DNA: TGTGCCAGCAGCGGGCGCGGGGGGGCTGACGGGGAGCTGTTTTTT
J: TRBJ1-6; size: medium-sized; D: .; V: TRBV6-1; CDR3: CASRASWPLHF; DNA: TGTGCCAGCAGGGCCAGTTGGCCCCTCCACTTT
J: TRBJ2-7; size: few; D: .; V: TRBV6-5; CDR3: CASSYSIGGHSYEQYF; DNA: TGTGCCAGCAGTTACTCGATCGGGGGGCACAGTTACGAGCAGTACTTC
J: TRBJ2-7; size: .; D: .; V: TRBV18; CDR3: CASSPPVRTTYEQYF; DNA: TGTGCCAGCTCACCCCCGGTCAGGACAACCTACGAGCAGTACTTC
J: TRBJ2-5; size: .; D: .; V: TRBV11-3; CDR3: CASSPGDQETQYF; DNA: TGTGCCAGCAGCCCGGGGGACCAAGAGACCCAGTACTTC
J: TRBJ2-7; size: .; D: .; V: TRBV19; CDR3: CASQSHRESYEQYF; DNA: TGTGCCAGTCAAAGCCACAGGGAATCCTACGAGCAGTACTTC
J: TRBJ2-2; size: .; D: .; V: TRBV20-1; CDR3: CSATRSGELFF; DNA: TGCAGTGCTACTAGGTCCGGGGAGCTGTTTTTT
J: TRBJ2-7; size: .; D: .; V: TRBV20-1; CDR3: CSARRDLEQYF; DNA: TGCAGTGCGAGACGGGATCTCGAGCAGTACTTC
J: TRBJ1-1; size: .; D: .; V: TRBV7-2; CDR3: CASSFRVPTEAFF; DNA: TGTGCCAGCAGCTTCCGGGTTCCCACTGAAGCTTTCTTT
J: TRBJ1-2; size: once; D: .; V: TRBV14; CDR3: CASSNYYGYTF; DNA: TGTGCCAGCAGCAACTACTATGGCTACACCTTC
J: TRBJ1-1; size: few; D: .; V: TRBV29-1; CDR3: CSVEQGMGTEAFF; DNA: TGCAGCGTTGAACAGGGTATGGGAACTGAAGCTTTCTTT
J: TRBJ1-5; size: .; D: .; V: TRBV6-1; CDR3: CASMGRLGSNQPQHF; DNA: TGTGCCAGCATGGGGCGCCTCGGGAGCAATCAGCCCCAGCATTTT
J: TRBJ2-1; size: .; D: .; V: TRBV5-8; CDR3: CASSPRWDIIYNEQFF; DNA: TGTGCCAGCAGCCCCAGGTGGGACATAATCTACAATGAGCAGTTCTTC
J: TRBJ1-4; size: few; D: TRBD1; V: TRBV7-9; CDR3: CASSLEVGQVRGEKLFF; DNA: TGTGCCAGCAGCTTAGAGGTAGGACAGGTTAGGGGGGAAAAACTGTTTTTT
J: TRBJ2-1; size: .; D: .; V: TRBV30; CDR3: CAWSSDSYNEQFF; DNA: TGTGCCTGGAGTTCCGACTCCTACAATGAGCAGTTCTTC
J: TRBJ2-1; size: .; D: .; V: TRBV18; CDR3: CASSPPADSPEQFF; DNA: TGTGCCAGCTCACCACCGGCCGACAGCCCAGAGCAGTTCTTC
J: TRBJ2-7; size: .; D: TRBD1; V: TRBV5-6; CDR3: CASSLNPGQNYEQYF; DNA: TGTGCCAGCAGCCTGAATCCGGGACAGAACTACGAGCAGTACTTC
J: TRBJ2-7; size: .; D: .; V: TRBV28; CDR3: CASSLRLTAGFSEQYF; DNA: TGTGCCAGCAGTCTACGCTTGACGGCTGGGTTCTCCGAGCAGTACTTC
J: TRBJ2-4; size: .; D: .; V: TRBV5-1; CDR3: CASSSIGPEWAKNIQYF; DNA: TGCGCCAGCAGCTCGATAGGTCCCGAATGGGCCAAAAACATTCAGTACTTC
J: TRBJ2-3; size: .; D: .; V: TRBV7-6; CDR3: CASSLVHTDTQYF; DNA: TGTGCCAGCAGCTTAGTCCACACAGATACGCAGTATTTT
J: TRBJ2-7; size: .; D: .; V: TRBV5-5; CDR3: CASSLEVGPILYEQYF; DNA: TGTGCCAGCAGCTTGGAGGTGGGCCCCATACTCTACGAGCAGTACTTC
J: TRBJ2-4; size: .; D: .; V: TRBV28; CDR3: CASSPSSRRNIQYF; DNA: TGTGCCAGCAGCCCATCCTCCAGGCGAAACATTCAGTACTTC
J: TRBJ2-1; size: .; D: TRBD2; V: TRBV11-2; CDR3: CASSPPGLAGNEQFF; DNA: TGTGCCAGCAGCCCACCGGGACTAGCAGGCAATGAGCAGTTCTTC
J: TRBJ1-1; size: .; D: .; V: TRBV5-5; CDR3: CASSLGGLSEAFF; DNA: TGTGCCAGCAGCTTGGGGGGCCTTTCTGAAGCTTTCTTT
J: TRBJ2-3; size: few; D: .; V: TRBV4-2; CDR3: CASSLRSDTQYF; DNA: TGTGCCAGCAGTCTAAGATCGGATACGCAGTATTTT
J: TRBJ2-2; size: .; D: .; V: TRBV19; CDR3: CASSLRTARNTGELFF; DNA: TGTGCCAGTAGTCTTCGGACAGCTCGTAACACCGGGGAGCTGTTTTTT
J: TRBJ2-7; size: .; D: TRBD2; V: TRBV7-2; CDR3: CASSFGGGGYEQYF; DNA: TGTGCCAGCAGCTTCGGGGGGGGAGGCTACGAGCAGTACTTC
J: TRBJ2-7; size: .; D: .; V: TRBV6-1; CDR3: CASSTQQGGTYEQYF; DNA: TGTGCCAGCAGTACCCAACAGGGTGGTACCTACGAGCAGTACTTC
J: TRBJ2-5; size: .; D: TRBD1; V: TRBV5-6; CDR3: CASSPGQQETQYF; DNA: TGTGCCAGCAGCCCGGGACAGCAAGAGACCCAGTACTTC
J: TRBJ2-5; size: once; D: TRBD1; V: TRBV27; CDR3: CASSLTWTGGKETQYF; DNA: TGTGCCAGCAGTTTAACGTGGACAGGGGGCAAAGAGACCCAGTACTTC
J: TRBJ1-6; size: .; D: .; V: TRBV5-1; CDR3: CASSLDSFNSPLHF; DNA: TGTGCCAGCAGCTTGGACAGCTTTAATTCACCCCTCCACTTT
J: TRBJ1-1; size: few; D: .; V: TRBV11-1; CDR3: CASSFRPELVAFF; DNA: TGTGCCAGCAGCTTCAGACCCGAATTGGTAGCTTTCTTT
J: TRBJ1-1; size: once; D: .; V: TRBV11-2; CDR3: CASSLAIGTEAFF; DNA: TGTGCCAGCAGCTTAGCGATTGGGACTGAAGCTTTCTTT
J: TRBJ1-3; size: few; D: .; V: TRBV5-5; CDR3: CASGHVEGRGNTIYF; DNA: TGTGCCAGCGGTCACGTGGAGGGACGGGGAAACACCATATATTTT
J: TRBJ1-1; size: few; D: .; V: TRBV7-2; CDR3: CASTSRVGQGRGSTEAFF; DNA: TGTGCCAGCACCTCACGGGTAGGGCAGGGAAGAGGGAGCACTGAAGCTTTCTTT
J: TRBJ2-3; size: .; D: .; V: TRBV20-1; CDR3: CSAHTDTQYF; DNA: TGCAGTGCTCACACAGATACGCAGTATTTT
J: TRBJ1-6; size: .; D: .; V: TRBV19; CDR3: CATLGQKNSPLHF; DNA: TGTGCCACACTTGGACAGAAGAATTCACCCCTCCACTTT